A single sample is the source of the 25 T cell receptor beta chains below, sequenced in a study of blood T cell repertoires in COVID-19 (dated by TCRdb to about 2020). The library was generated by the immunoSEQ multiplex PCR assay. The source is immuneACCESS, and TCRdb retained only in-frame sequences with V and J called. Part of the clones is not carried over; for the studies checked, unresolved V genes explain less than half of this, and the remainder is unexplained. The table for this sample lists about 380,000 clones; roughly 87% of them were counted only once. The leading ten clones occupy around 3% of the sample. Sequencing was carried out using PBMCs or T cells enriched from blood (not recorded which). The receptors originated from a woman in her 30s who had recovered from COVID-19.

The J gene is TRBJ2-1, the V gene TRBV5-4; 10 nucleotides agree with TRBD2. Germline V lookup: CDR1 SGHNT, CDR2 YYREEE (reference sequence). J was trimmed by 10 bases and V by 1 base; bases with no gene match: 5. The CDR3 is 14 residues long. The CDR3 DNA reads TGTGCCAGCAGCTTGACTAGCGGGAATAGGGAGCAGTTCTTC. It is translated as CASSLTSGNREQFF. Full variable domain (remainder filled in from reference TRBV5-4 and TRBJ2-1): ETGVTQSPTHLIKTRGQQVTLRCSSQSGHNTVSWYQQALGQGPQFIFQYYREEENGRGNFPPRFSGLQFPNYSSELNVNALELDDSALYLCASSLTSGNREQFFGPGTRLTVL.

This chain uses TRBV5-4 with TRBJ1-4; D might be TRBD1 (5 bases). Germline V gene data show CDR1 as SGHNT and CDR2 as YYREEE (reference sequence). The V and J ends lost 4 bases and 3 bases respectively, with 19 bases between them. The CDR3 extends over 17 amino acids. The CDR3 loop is CASSIRGGRASNEKLFF. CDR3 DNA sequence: TGTGCCAGCAGCATCCGCGGGGGGAGGGCCTCTAATGAAAAACTGTTTTTT.

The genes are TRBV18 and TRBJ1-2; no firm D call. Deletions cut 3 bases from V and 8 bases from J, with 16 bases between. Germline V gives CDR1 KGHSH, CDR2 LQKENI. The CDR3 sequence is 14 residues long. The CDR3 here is CASSPIEGSFGYTF. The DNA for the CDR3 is TGTGCCAGCTCACCTATTGAAGGGAGCTTCGGCTACACCTTC.

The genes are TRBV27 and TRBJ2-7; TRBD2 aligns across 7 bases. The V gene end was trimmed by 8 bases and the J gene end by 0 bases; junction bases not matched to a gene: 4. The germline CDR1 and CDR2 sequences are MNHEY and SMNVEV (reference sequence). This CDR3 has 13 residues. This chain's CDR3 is CASAGAFSYEQYF. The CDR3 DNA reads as TGTGCCAGCGCGGGAGCCTTCTCCTACGAGCAGTACTTC.

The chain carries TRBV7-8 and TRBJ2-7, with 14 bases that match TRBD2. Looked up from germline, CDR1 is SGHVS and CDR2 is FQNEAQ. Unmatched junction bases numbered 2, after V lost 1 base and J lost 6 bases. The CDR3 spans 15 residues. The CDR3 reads CASSLVGTSGGEQYF. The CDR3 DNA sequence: TGTGCCAGCAGCTTAGTTGGGACTAGCGGGGGCGAGCAGTACTTC.

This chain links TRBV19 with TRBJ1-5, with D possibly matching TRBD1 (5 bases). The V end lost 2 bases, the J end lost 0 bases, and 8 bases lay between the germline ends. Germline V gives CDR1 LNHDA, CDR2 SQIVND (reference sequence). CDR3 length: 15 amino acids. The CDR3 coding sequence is TGTGCCAGTAGTATATCGGGGGGTAGCAATCAGCCCCAGCATTTT. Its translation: CASSISGGSNQPQHF.

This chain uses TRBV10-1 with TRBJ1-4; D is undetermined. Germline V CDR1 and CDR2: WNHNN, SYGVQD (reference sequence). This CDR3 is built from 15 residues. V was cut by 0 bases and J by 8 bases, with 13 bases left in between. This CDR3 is CASSESTGKVEKLFF. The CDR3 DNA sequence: TGCGCCAGCAGTGAGTCGACGGGGAAGGTCGAAAAACTGTTTTTT.

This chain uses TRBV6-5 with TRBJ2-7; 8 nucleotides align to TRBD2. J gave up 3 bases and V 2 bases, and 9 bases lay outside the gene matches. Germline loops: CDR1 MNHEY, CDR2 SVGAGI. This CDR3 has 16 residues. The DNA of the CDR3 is TGTGCCAGCAGTTACACGCACATTCGGGGGGGCTACGAGCAGTACTTC. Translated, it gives CASSYTHIRGGYEQYF.

The CDR3: CASSTGPAGNTIYF. The CDR3, as DNA: TGTGCCAGCAGTACAGGTCCGGCTGGAAACACCATATATTTT. V usage is TRBV6-5 and J usage is TRBJ1-3; possible D gene TRBD1, 5 bases. The CDR3 consists of 14 residues. V gave up 5 bases and J gave up 2 bases, with 10 bases separating them. From germline, CDR1 is MNHEY and CDR2 SVGAGI.

The CDR3 spells CASRPTTGTENTEAFF. In DNA form, the CDR3 reads TGTGCCAGCAGACCAACAACCGGGACAGAAAACACTGAAGCTTTCTTT. The chain combines TRBV7-9 with TRBJ1-1, with 7 bases identical to TRBD1. In germline, CDR1 is SEHNR, CDR2 FQNEAQ (reference sequence). This CDR3 spans 16 amino acids. V shed 6 bases, J shed 2 bases, and the junction held 12 bases outside the gene matches.

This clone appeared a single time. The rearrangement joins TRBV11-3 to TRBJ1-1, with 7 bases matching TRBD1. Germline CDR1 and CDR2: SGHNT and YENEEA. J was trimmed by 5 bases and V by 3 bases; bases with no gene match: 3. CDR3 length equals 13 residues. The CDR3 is CASSFDRETEAFF. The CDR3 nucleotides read TGTGCCAGCAGCTTTGACAGGGAAACTGAAGCTTTCTTT. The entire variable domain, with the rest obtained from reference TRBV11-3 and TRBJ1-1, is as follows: EAGVVQSPRYKIIEKKQPVAFWCNPISGHNTLYWYLQNLGQGPELLIRYENEEAVDDSQLPKDRFSAERLKGVDSTLKIQPAELGDSAVYLCASSFDRETEAFFGQGTRLTVV.

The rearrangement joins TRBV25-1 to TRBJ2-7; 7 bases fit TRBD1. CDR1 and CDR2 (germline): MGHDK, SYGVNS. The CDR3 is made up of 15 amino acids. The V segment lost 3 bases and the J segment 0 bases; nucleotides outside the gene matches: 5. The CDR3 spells CASSDSTGTSYEQYF. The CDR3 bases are TGTGCCAGCAGTGATTCGACAGGGACCTCCTACGAGCAGTACTTC.

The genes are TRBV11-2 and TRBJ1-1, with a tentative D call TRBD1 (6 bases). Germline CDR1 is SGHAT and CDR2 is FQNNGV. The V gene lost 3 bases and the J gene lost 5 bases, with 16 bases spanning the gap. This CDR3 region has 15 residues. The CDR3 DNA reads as TGTGCCAGCAGCTTGGCGACCAGGGGAAGGACTGAAGCTTTCTTT. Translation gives CASSLATRGRTEAFF.

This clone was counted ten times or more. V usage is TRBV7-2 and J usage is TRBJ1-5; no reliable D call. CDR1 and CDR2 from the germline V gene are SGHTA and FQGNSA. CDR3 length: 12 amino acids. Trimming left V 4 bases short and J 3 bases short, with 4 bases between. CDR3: CASSYNNQPQHF. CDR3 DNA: TGTGCCAGCAGCTATAACAATCAGCCCCAGCATTTT.

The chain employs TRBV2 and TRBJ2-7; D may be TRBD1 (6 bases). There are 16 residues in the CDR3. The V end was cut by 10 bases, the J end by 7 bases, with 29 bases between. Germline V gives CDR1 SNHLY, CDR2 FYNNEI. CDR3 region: CATKTTGGQPPGEQYF. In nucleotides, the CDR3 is TGTGCCACCAAGACTACAGGAGGACAGCCTCCGGGGGAGCAGTACTTC.

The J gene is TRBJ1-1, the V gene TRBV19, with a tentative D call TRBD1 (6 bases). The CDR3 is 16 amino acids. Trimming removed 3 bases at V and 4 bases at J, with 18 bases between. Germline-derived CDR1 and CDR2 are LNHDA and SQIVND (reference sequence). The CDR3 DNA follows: TGTGCCAGTAGTATTCCAGGGAGTAGGGGGACCACTGAAGCTTTCTTT. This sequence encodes CASSIPGSRGTTEAFF.

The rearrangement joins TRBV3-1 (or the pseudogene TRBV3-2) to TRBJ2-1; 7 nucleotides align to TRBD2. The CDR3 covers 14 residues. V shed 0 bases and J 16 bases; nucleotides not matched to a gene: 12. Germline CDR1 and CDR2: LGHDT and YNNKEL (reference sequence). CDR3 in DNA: TGTGCCAGCAGCCAAGACTCGGGACTATCCCTCGTATTCTTC. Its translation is CASSQDSGLSLVFF.

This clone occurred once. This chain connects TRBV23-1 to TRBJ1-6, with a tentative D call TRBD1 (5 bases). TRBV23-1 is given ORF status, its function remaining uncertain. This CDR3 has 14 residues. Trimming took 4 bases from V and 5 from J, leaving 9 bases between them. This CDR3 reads CASSPRGDNSPLHF. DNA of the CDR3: TGCGCCAGCAGTCCTCGGGGGGATAATTCACCCCTCCACTTT.

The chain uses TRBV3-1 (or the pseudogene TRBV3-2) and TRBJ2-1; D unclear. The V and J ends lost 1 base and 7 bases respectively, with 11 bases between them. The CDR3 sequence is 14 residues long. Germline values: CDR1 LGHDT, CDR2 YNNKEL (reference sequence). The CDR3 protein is CASSQAAGGNEQFF. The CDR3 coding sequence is TGTGCCAGCAGCCAAGCGGCCGGCGGAAATGAGCAGTTCTTC.

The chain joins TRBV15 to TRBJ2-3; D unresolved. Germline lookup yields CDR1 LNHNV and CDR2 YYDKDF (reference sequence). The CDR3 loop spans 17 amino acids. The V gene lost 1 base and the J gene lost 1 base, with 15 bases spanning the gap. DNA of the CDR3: TGTGCCACCAGCAGAGGGTCGGATTGGAGAGGCACAGATACGCAGTATTTT. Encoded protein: CATSRGSDWRGTDTQYF.

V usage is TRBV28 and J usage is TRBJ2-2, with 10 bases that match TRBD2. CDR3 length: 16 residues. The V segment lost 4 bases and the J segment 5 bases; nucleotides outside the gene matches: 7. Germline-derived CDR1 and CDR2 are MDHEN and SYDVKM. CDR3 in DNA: TGTGCCAGCAGTTCCCTAGCGGGAGTTGCGACCGGGGAGCTGTTTTTT. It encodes CASSSLAGVATGELFF.

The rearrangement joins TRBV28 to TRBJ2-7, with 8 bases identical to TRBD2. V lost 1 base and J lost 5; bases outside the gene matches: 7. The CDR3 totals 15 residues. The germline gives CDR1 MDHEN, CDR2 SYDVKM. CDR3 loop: CASSLSTSGSDEQYF. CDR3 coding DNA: TGTGCCAGCAGTTTATCAACCAGCGGGAGTGACGAGCAGTACTTC.

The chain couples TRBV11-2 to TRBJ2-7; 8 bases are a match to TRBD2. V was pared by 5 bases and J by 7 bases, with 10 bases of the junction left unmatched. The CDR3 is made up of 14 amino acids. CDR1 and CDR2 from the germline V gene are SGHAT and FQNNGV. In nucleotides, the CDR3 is TGTGCCAGCAGCCTAGTCGGGGGGGGCGATGAGCAGTACTTC. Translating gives CASSLVGGGDEQYF.

The CDR3 region has the DNA TGTGCCAGCTCACCACGGCAGGACTCTGGAAACACCATATATTTT. Protein: CASSPRQDSGNTIYF. This chain uses TRBV18 with TRBJ1-3; no definite D call. Between the trimmed V and J ends, which lost 1 base and 0 bases, there was a span of 7 bases. The length of the CDR3 is 15 residues. The V gene's germline CDR1 is KGHSH and CDR2 LQKENI.

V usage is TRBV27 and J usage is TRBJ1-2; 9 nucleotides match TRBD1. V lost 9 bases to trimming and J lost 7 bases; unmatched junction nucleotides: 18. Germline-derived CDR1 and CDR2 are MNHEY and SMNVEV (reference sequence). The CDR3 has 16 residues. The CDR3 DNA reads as TGTGCCAGTTCCCCCGTAAATCCGGGACAGGGAAGTGGCTACACCTTC. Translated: CASSPVNPGQGSGYTF.